Listed here are 32 T cell receptor beta chains from one sample, sequenced in a study of regulatory T cells in long-lasting Graves disease. Specified time point: persistent/refractory GD, antithyroid drugs over 5 years with positive TRAb. Construction of the TCR library relied on RNA isolated from PBMCs. According to the study, TCR beta libraries were built with iRepertoire HTBI primers and CDR3-region Arm-PCR. TCRdb used MiXCR to reprocess the multiplex PCR reads, holding one entry per CDR3 protein. Here the sample spans 650,000 to 850,000 distinct CDR3 sequences, about 32% being singletons. Material: peripheral blood mononuclear cells (PBMCs), obtained when the disease was refractory, from a patient treated with antithyroid drugs. Source of these receptors: a female donor with Graves disease.

The chain recombines TRBV27 with TRBJ2-5, with D hard to call. The V and J ends lost 4 bases and 5 bases respectively, with 11 bases between them. The germline gives CDR1 MNHEY, CDR2 SMNVEV (reference sequence). This CDR3 contains 13 residues. The CDR3, as DNA: TGTGCCAGCAGTTGCAACAGACGCGAGACCCAGTACTTC. Protein product: CASSCNRRETQYF.

With regard to this clonotype: A read error may be the cause here, since a much bigger clone is one base away. This rearrangement joins TRBV2 to TRBJ1-2, with D uncertain. The germline CDR1 and CDR2 sequences are SNHLY and FYNNEI. This CDR3 has 11 amino acids. Trimming removed 8 bases at V and 7 bases at J, with 11 bases between. The chain's CDR3 is CASGRRAGYTF. As DNA, the CDR3 is TGTGCCAGCGGCAGGAGGGCTGGCTACACCTTC.

This rearrangement joins TRBV19 to TRBJ1-5; D unclear. The CDR3 spans 13 residues. Germline lookup yields CDR1 LNHDA and CDR2 SQIVND (reference sequence). V dropped 8 bases and J dropped 5 bases, with 13 bases sitting between them. The CDR3 DNA is TGTGCCAGTGGCCCGGGGTGGGATCAGCCCCAGCATTTT. Translated: CASGPGWDQPQHF.

The rearrangement joins TRBV18 to TRBJ1-5, with D hard to call. Germline values: CDR1 KGHSH, CDR2 LQKENI. The V and J ends lost 5 bases and 5 bases respectively, with 16 bases between them. This CDR3 has 15 amino acids. The CDR3 region has the DNA TGTGCCAGCTCAATCGGACGGGCTAGGGATCAGCCCCAGCATTTT. It encodes CASSIGRARDQPQHF.

This clonotype was observed many times. This sequence joins TRBV13 and TRBJ2-5; no clear D gene. Trimming took off 0 bases at V and 5 bases at J, with 4 bases between the two ends. The CDR3 sequence is 12 residues long. Germline values: CDR1 PRHDT, CDR2 FYEKMQ (reference sequence). In DNA form, the CDR3 reads TGTGCCAGCAGCTTAGGCTGGGAGACCCAGTACTTC. Amino acid sequence: CASSLGWETQYF.

This clonotype occurred many times. The rearrangement joins TRBV28 to TRBJ1-2; no clear D gene. The CDR3 contains 12 residues. The V end lost 5 bases, the J end lost 7 bases, and 11 bases lay between the germline ends. Germline V gene lookup returns CDR1 MDHEN and CDR2 SYDVKM. The CDR3 is CASSTRGSGYTF. The CDR3 DNA reads as TGTGCCAGCAGTACCCGAGGGAGTGGCTACACCTTC.

This clonotype was counted between two and nine times. The V gene is TRBV19, the J gene TRBJ1-2, with 8 nucleotides matching TRBD1. J lost 6 bases, V lost 6 bases, and 15 bases had no gene match. This CDR3 region has 16 residues. Germline V gives CDR1 LNHDA, CDR2 SQIVND (reference sequence). The CDR3 DNA is TGTGCCAGTAGCGCACCCGGGACAGGAAAACAGAATGGCTACACCTTC. Translation: CASSAPGTGKQNGYTF.

The chain couples TRBV20-1 to TRBJ1-5; TRBD1 is a possible D gene (6 bases). The V end was cut by 6 bases, the J end by 3 bases, with 15 bases between. CDR3 length: 14 amino acids. Per the germline V gene, CDR1 is DFQATT and CDR2 is SNEGSKA (reference sequence). CDR3 sequence (DNA): TGCAGTGCCGCCCCGGGGGCGCCCAATCAGCCCCAGCATTTT. Protein: CSAAPGAPNQPQHF.

V gene TRBV20-1 combines with J gene TRBJ2-3; 9 bases agree with TRBD2. The germline V gene encodes CDR1 DFQATT and CDR2 SNEGSKA (reference sequence). This CDR3 spans 16 amino acids. J lost 3 bases, V lost 2 bases, and 9 bases had no gene match. CDR3: CSARPAGGPGTDTQYF. The CDR3 nucleotides are TGCAGTGCTAGACCGGCGGGGGGGCCAGGAACAGATACGCAGTATTTT.

The rearrangement links TRBV2 to TRBJ1-1; D ambiguous. Trimming took 3 bases from V and 0 from J, leaving 8 bases between them. The CDR3 runs to 14 residues. Germline V CDR1 and CDR2: SNHLY, FYNNEI. The DNA of the CDR3 is TGTGCCAGCAGTGAGTTTGGGGTGAACACTGAAGCTTTCTTT. Protein sequence: CASSEFGVNTEAFF.

This clonotype was detected ten times or more. The chain employs TRBV6-2 or TRBV6-3 and TRBJ1-4; D call uncertain. Germline V CDR1 and CDR2: MNHEY, SVGEGT. The ends were cut back, 4 bases at V and 3 bases at J, with 9 bases in the middle. There are 14 residues in the CDR3. The CDR3 sequence: CASSFKVANEKLFF. DNA of the CDR3: TGTGCCAGCAGTTTTAAGGTGGCTAATGAAAAACTGTTTTTT.

The genes are TRBV24-1 and TRBJ1-5; a weak D match, TRBD1 (5 bases). The CDR3 length is 16 residues. CDR1 and CDR2 from the germline V gene are KGHDR and SFDVKD. The V end lost 2 bases, the J end lost 2 bases, and 12 bases lay between the germline ends. The CDR3 region has the DNA TGTGCCACCAGTGATTGGCGGGGGAGCGGCAATCAGCCCCAGCATTTT. Encoded protein: CATSDWRGSGNQPQHF.

V gene TRBV20-1 combines with J gene TRBJ2-7; TRBD2 aligns across 9 bases. CDR1 and CDR2 (germline): DFQATT, SNEGSKA (reference sequence). The CDR3 has 15 amino acids. V gave up 3 bases and J gave up 4 bases; unmatched junction bases: 10. CDR3 residues: CSASHSLAGAYEQYF. CDR3 in DNA: TGCAGTGCTAGCCATTCCTTAGCGGGAGCATACGAGCAGTACTTC.

This clonotype was counted many times. J is TRBJ2-6 and V is TRBV5-1; D gene ambiguous. V was clipped by 3 bases and J by 4 bases, with 8 bases between them. The CDR3 is 14 residues long. Germline V lookup: CDR1 SGHRS, CDR2 YFSETQ. As DNA, the CDR3 is TGCGCCAGCAGCTCGGACCCCGGGGCCAACGTCCTGACTTTC. Protein sequence: CASSSDPGANVLTF.

This clonotype was seen at least ten times. The rearrangement joins TRBV6-2 or TRBV6-3 to TRBJ2-5; 9 nucleotides align to TRBD1. The CDR3 is made up of 15 amino acids. The V segment lost 0 bases and the J segment 5 bases; nucleotides outside the gene matches: 4. Per the germline V gene, CDR1 is MNHEY and CDR2 is SVGEGT. The CDR3 here is CASSYSGDRVETQYF. CDR3 nucleotides: TGTGCCAGCAGTTACTCAGGGGACAGGGTCGAGACCCAGTACTTC.

This clonotype was recorded a few times. The V call is TRBV12-3 or TRBV12-4, the J call TRBJ2-7; TRBD2 is a possible D gene (5 bases). Trimming took 7 bases from V and 2 from J, leaving 15 bases between them. CDR3 length equals 14 residues. This CDR3 is CASNPAGRTYEQYF. In nucleotides, the CDR3 is TGTGCCAGCAATCCCGCGGGCAGAACCTACGAGCAGTACTTC.

This clonotype occurred many times. This chain links TRBV5-1 with TRBJ2-2; 11 nucleotides align to TRBD2. The germline gives CDR1 SGHRS, CDR2 YFSETQ. V lost 4 bases and J lost 0; bases outside the gene matches: 2. This CDR3 spans 16 amino acids. CDR3 bases: TGCGCCAGCAGCGAGGGACTAGCGGCGAACACCGGGGAGCTGTTTTTT. Translating it yields CASSEGLAANTGELFF.

Many counts were recorded for this clonotype. V gene TRBV2 combines with J gene TRBJ1-4, with a tentative D call TRBD1 (5 bases). Germline V CDR1 and CDR2: SNHLY, FYNNEI. V lost 8 bases and J lost 8, with 12 bases in between. The CDR3 covers 12 residues. The CDR3 spells CASGGAAEKLFF. The CDR3 DNA is TGTGCCAGCGGAGGGGCAGCGGAAAAACTGTTTTTT. Looking up the rest from reference TRBV2 and TRBJ1-4 gives the full variable domain: EPEVTQTPSHQVTQMGQEVILRCVPISNHLYFYWYRQILGQKVEFLVSFYNNEISEKSEIFDDQFSVERPDGSNFTLKIRSTKLEDSAMYFCASGGAAEKLFFGSGTQLSVL.

This clonotype was recorded at least ten times. J is TRBJ1-6 and V is TRBV28, with D unresolved. Trimming pared 10 bases from V and 9 bases from J, leaving 22 bases between. CDR3 length equals 15 residues. Germline CDR1 MDHEN, CDR2 SYDVKM. The CDR3 bases are TGTGCCACGACAACCCGGCCGGACTGGGCTTCACCCCTCCACTTT. This translates into CATTTRPDWASPLHF.

The chain recombines TRBV20-1 with TRBJ1-1; tentative D call: TRBD1 (5 bases). The CDR3 consists of 13 residues. Germline values: CDR1 DFQATT, CDR2 SNEGSKA (reference sequence). V lost 6 bases and J lost 1, with 12 bases in between. The CDR3 reads CSARDWKNTEAFF. In DNA, the CDR3 is TGCAGTGCCAGGGACTGGAAGAACACTGAAGCTTTCTTT.

V is TRBV19 and J is TRBJ2-5; D remains ambiguous. The germline V and J ends were trimmed by 5 bases and 2 bases, with 9 bases remaining between them. The CDR3 has 13 residues. Per the germline V gene, CDR1 is LNHDA and CDR2 is SQIVND (reference sequence). The CDR3 loop is CASSPVRQETQYF. CDR3 DNA: TGTGCCAGTAGTCCGGTCAGACAAGAGACCCAGTACTTC.

This clonotype turned up a few times. The CDR3 here is CASSETGFQGGYTF. In nucleotides, the CDR3 is TGTGCCAGCAGCGAAACAGGGTTTCAGGGTGGCTACACCTTC. The J gene is TRBJ1-2, the V gene TRBV9, with D perhaps TRBD1 (6 bases). The CDR3 sequence is 14 residues long. Per germline, CDR1 SGDLS and CDR2 YYNGEE. The V end was cut by 3 bases, the J end by 7 bases, with 16 bases between.

This chain joins TRBV30 and TRBJ1-3; D may be TRBD1 (5 bases). This CDR3 has 14 amino acids. V gave up 5 bases and J gave up 4 bases, with 15 bases separating them. CDR1 GTSNPN and CDR2 SVGIG come from the germline V gene (reference sequence). Here the CDR3 reads CAWLRDPRGNTIYF. For the CDR3, the DNA is TGTGCCTGGCTACGGGACCCCCGAGGAAACACCATATATTTT.

This sequence joins TRBV7-9 and TRBJ2-1; D gene ambiguous. Trimming removed 4 bases at V and 4 bases at J, with 11 bases between. The CDR3 totals 14 residues. CDR1 is SEHNR, CDR2 FQNEAQ, per germline (reference sequence). CDR3 amino acids: CASSSARNYNEQFF. The CDR3, as DNA: TGTGCCAGCAGCTCCGCGCGGAATTACAATGAGCAGTTCTTC.

This clonotype has ten or more counts. The chain carries TRBV6-1 and TRBJ1-2, with a possible D match to TRBD1 (6 bases). V lost 2 bases to trimming and J lost 9 bases, with 16 bases between them. CDR3 length: 14 amino acids. Germline lookup yields CDR1 MNHNS and CDR2 SASEGT. Here the CDR3 DNA reads TGTGCCAGCAGTGAAAGGGGGGATTTTTATCGCTACACCTTC. Its protein is CASSERGDFYRYTF.

The chain has TRBV20-1 and TRBJ1-5, with D tentatively TRBD1 (6 bases). V lost 1 base and J 2 bases, leaving 12 bases between the germline ends. The CDR3 covers 15 residues. Germline V gives CDR1 DFQATT, CDR2 SNEGSKA (reference sequence). The CDR3, as DNA: TGCAGTGCTAGAGGCCAGGGGATAGGCAATCAGCCCCAGCATTTT. This gives the protein CSARGQGIGNQPQHF.

This clonotype was seen at least ten times. The genes are TRBV2 and TRBJ1-4, with TRBD1 matching over 7 bases. CDR3 size: 16 residues. V trimming: 5 bases; J trimming: 0 bases; junction bases outside the gene matches: 6. Germline loops: CDR1 SNHLY, CDR2 FYNNEI. The CDR3 nucleotides are TGTGCCAGCAGTCTTGGACAGGCCGCAACTAATGAAAAACTGTTTTTT. Its protein is CASSLGQAATNEKLFF.

This clonotype was counted ten times or more. The rearrangement joins TRBV2 to TRBJ1-5; D is undetermined. The CDR3 totals 13 residues. The V and J ends lost 7 bases and 4 bases respectively, with 11 bases between them. Germline V gene sequence: CDR1 SNHLY, CDR2 FYNNEI. CDR3 protein: CASKFYKNQPQHF. DNA for the CDR3: TGTGCCAGCAAATTTTACAAAAATCAGCCCCAGCATTTT.

This clonotype was observed many times. This chain links TRBV28 with TRBJ2-2; D call uncertain. V was shortened by 2 bases and J by 3 bases, with 10 bases between the two germline ends. Germline CDR1 is MDHEN and CDR2 is SYDVKM. This CDR3 has 15 amino acids. CDR3 region: CASSLDRLDTGELFF. CDR3 nucleotide sequence: TGTGCCAGCAGTTTAGATCGGTTGGACACCGGGGAGCTGTTTTTT.

This clonotype was detected only a few times. The chain recombines TRBV6-5 with TRBJ1-1; D is uncertain. The germline CDR1 and CDR2 sequences are MNHEY and SVGAGI. V was trimmed by 4 bases and J by 0 bases, leaving 9 bases between them. The CDR3 is made up of 14 amino acids. The CDR3 spells CASSSPRLNTEAFF. CDR3 DNA sequence: TGTGCCAGCAGTTCTCCTCGGTTGAACACTGAAGCTTTCTTT.

V gene TRBV6-1 combines with J gene TRBJ2-4; 9 positions match TRBD2. The J segment lost 3 bases and the V segment lost 10 bases, leaving 7 bases of the junction unmatched. The CDR3 has 14 amino acids. Germline CDR1 MNHNS, CDR2 SASEGT. The CDR3 sequence is CATGGGGGKNIQYF. The CDR3, as DNA: TGTGCCACCGGCGGGGGGGGTGGCAAAAACATTCAGTACTTC.

A few counts support this clonotype. The genes are TRBV20-1 and TRBJ1-5; 8 bases are shared with TRBD1. The CDR3 has 13 residues. The junction had 6 bases not matched to a gene; V was cut back by 5 bases and J by 6 bases. Germline values: CDR1 DFQATT, CDR2 SNEGSKA (reference sequence). The CDR3 nucleotides are TGCAGTGCTGGGACAGGCTCGCCTCAGCCCCAGCATTTT. Its protein product is CSAGTGSPQPQHF.